Listed below are T cell receptor beta chains from one sample, sequenced in a study of cytomegalovirus exposure and HLA in healthy donors. Sequencing used immunoSEQ multiplex PCR; TCRdb keeps in-frame clones, though not all of them. The sample yields around 180,000 clones, approximately 85% seen once. The sequencing input was PBMCs. Receptors were obtained from a girl aged 5 to 17 in good health and CMV-seropositive. Each CDR3 is given with its conserved first and last residue. The D gene is left open where the match is weak. Clone size is given for some rows only: seen once, a few or many times, or a class if the clone is expanded.

j_call	cdr3_length	clone_size	d_call	v_call	cdr3_aa	cdr3_nt
TRBJ1-5	17	once	.	TRBV19	CASSIDTGGPGNQPQHF	TGTGCCAGTAGTATAGATACCGGGGGACCAGGCAATCAGCCCCAGCATTTT
TRBJ1-4	14	.	.	TRBV5-4	CASSSEYSNEKLFF	TGTGCCAGCAGCTCCGAGTATTCTAATGAAAAACTGTTTTTT
TRBJ1-2	14	.	.	TRBV6-5	CASSPLSPPGGYTF	TGTGCCAGCAGTCCCTTATCGCCGCCGGGGGGCTACACCTTC
TRBJ1-2	11	.	.	TRBV9	CASSVGGGYTF	TGTGCCAGCAGCGTAGGCGGAGGCTACACCTTC
TRBJ2-3	20	.	TRBD2	TRBV9	CASRPPPGRGVLKGTDTQYF	TGTGCCAGCAGACCTCCCCCGGGGCGGGGGGTTTTGAAAGGCACAGATACGCAGTATTTT
TRBJ1-2	15	.	.	TRBV11-2	CASSLEEGTNYGYTF	TGTGCCAGCAGCTTAGAGGAGGGGACTAACTATGGCTACACCTTC
TRBJ2-7	15	.	.	TRBV7-9	CASSLSTAGWNEQYF	TGTGCCAGCAGCTTATCCACGGCAGGGTGGAACGAGCAGTACTTC
TRBJ2-1	20	few	TRBD2	TRBV7-3	CASSPIGGTSGRSSYNEQFF	TGTGCCAGCAGCCCAATAGGAGGGACTAGCGGGCGAAGCTCCTACAATGAGCAGTTCTTC
TRBJ1-2	15	.	.	TRBV4-1	CASSQRTFVIYGYTF	TGCGCCAGCAGCCAAAGGACATTCGTTATCTATGGCTACACCTTC
TRBJ1-1	13	.	TRBD1	TRBV5-1	CASSSTGGTEAFF	TGCGCCAGCAGCTCGACAGGGGGGACTGAAGCTTTCTTT
TRBJ1-1	14	once	.	TRBV5-4	CASSHGGIGTEAFF	TGTGCCAGCAGCCATGGGGGGATTGGGACTGAAGCTTTCTTT
TRBJ1-1	18	.	.	TRBV11-2	CASRNLKQGREVNTEAFF	TGTGCCAGCAGAAACTTAAAACAGGGAAGAGAGGTGAACACTGAAGCTTTCTTT
TRBJ1-2	14	.	TRBD1	TRBV30	CAWSAGRGLYGYTF	TGTGCCTGGAGTGCAGGCAGGGGGCTTTATGGCTACACCTTC
TRBJ2-1	15	.	.	TRBV2	CASRVAGSSYNEQFF	TGTGCCAGCAGAGTTGCGGGGAGCTCCTACAATGAGCAGTTCTTC
TRBJ1-2	10	.	.	TRBV12-5	CASGQRGSTF	TGTGCTAGTGGTCAAAGGGGGTCCACCTTC
TRBJ2-7	15	.	TRBD1	TRBV27	CASSPWTGGHHEQYF	TGTGCCAGCAGTCCTTGGACAGGGGGCCACCACGAGCAGTACTTC
TRBJ2-7	14	.	TRBD1	TRBV10-3	CAITSGQGPYEQYF	TGTGCCATCACCTCGGGACAGGGTCCTTACGAGCAGTACTTC
TRBJ2-1	18	.	.	TRBV11-3	CASSPGRQGRRSYNEQFF	TGTGCCAGCAGCCCGGGGCGGCAGGGGCGGAGGTCCTACAATGAGCAGTTCTTC
TRBJ2-6	16	.	.	TRBV25-1	CASTPEGASGANVLTF	TGTGCCAGCACCCCGGAAGGGGCTTCTGGGGCCAACGTCCTGACTTTC
TRBJ2-7	16	few	.	TRBV19	CASSILRKNGLAEQYF	TGTGCCAGTAGTATATTAAGGAAGAACGGACTTGCCGAGCAGTACTTC
TRBJ1-2	14	.	.	TRBV5-1	CASSQIGANYGYTF	TGCGCCAGCAGCCAAATCGGAGCTAACTATGGCTACACCTTC
TRBJ1-1	16	once	TRBD1	TRBV5-1	CASSPEWGTGGSEAFF	TGCGCCAGCAGCCCCGAATGGGGGACAGGGGGCAGTGAAGCTTTCTTT
TRBJ1-4	13	.	.	TRBV11-3	CASSLGLGEKLFF	TGTGCCAGCAGCTTGGGCTTAGGTGAAAAACTGTTTTTT
TRBJ1-4	15	.	.	TRBV6-5	CASSPRDPTNEKLFF	TGTGCCAGCAGTCCCAGGGATCCAACTAATGAAAAACTGTTTTTT
TRBJ2-2	15	.	.	TRBV29-1	CSVAGRRGNTGELFF	TGCAGCGTTGCCGGTCGACGAGGGAACACCGGGGAGCTGTTTTTT
TRBJ2-2	16	.	TRBD1	TRBV10-3	CAISDRGQSNTGELFF	TGTGCCATCAGTGACCGGGGACAGTCGAACACCGGGGAGCTGTTTTTT
TRBJ2-1	14	.	.	TRBV5-4	CASSLVTGDNEQFF	TGTGCCAGCAGCTTGGTCACGGGAGACAATGAGCAGTTCTTC
TRBJ2-7	16	.	.	TRBV28	CASSLHLTGIPYEQYF	TGTGCCAGCAGTCTACACCTGACCGGGATCCCCTACGAGCAGTACTTC
TRBJ2-7	15	.	TRBD2	TRBV19	CASSIAGGLFYEQYF	TGTGCCAGTAGTATCGCGGGGGGATTATTCTACGAGCAGTACTTC
TRBJ1-1	16	.	TRBD1	TRBV30	CAWTPDRAQVNTEAFF	TGTGCCTGGACCCCGGACAGGGCCCAAGTGAACACTGAAGCTTTCTTT
TRBJ2-7	14	.	.	TRBV11-2	CASSLTGFTYEQYF	TGTGCCAGCAGCCTTACAGGGTTTACTTACGAGCAGTACTTC
TRBJ1-1	15	.	TRBD1	TRBV27	CASSLATGGGTEAFF	TGTGCCAGCAGTTTAGCGACAGGGGGCGGCACTGAAGCTTTCTTT
TRBJ1-2	15	once	TRBD1	TRBV6-1	CASSPQGDRDYGYTF	TGTGCCAGCAGCCCCCAGGGGGACAGGGACTATGGCTACACCTTC
TRBJ2-1	16	.	.	TRBV6-5	CASSYSWTGTYNEQFF	TGTGCCAGCAGTTACTCGTGGACGGGAACTTACAATGAGCAGTTCTTC
TRBJ1-2	14	.	.	TRBV2	CASSEGIGNYGYTF	TGTGCCAGCAGTGAGGGTATCGGGAACTATGGCTACACCTTC
TRBJ2-3	18	once	.	TRBV7-6	CATSEGTARYTSTDTQYF	TGTGCCACATCGGAGGGTACGGCTCGGTACACTAGCACAGATACGCAGTATTTT
TRBJ1-3	14	.	TRBD1	TRBV19	CASSLGGTGNTIYF	TGTGCCAGTAGTCTAGGGGGCACTGGAAACACCATATATTTT
TRBJ1-1	16	.	TRBD1	TRBV7-6	CASSLARGLKNTEAFF	TGTGCCAGCAGCTTAGCGAGGGGGCTCAAGAACACTGAAGCTTTCTTT
TRBJ2-5	14	.	TRBD2	TRBV7-3	CASSRTSGKETQYF	TGTGCCAGCAGTCGGACTAGCGGAAAAGAGACCCAGTACTTC
TRBJ1-4	14	.	.	TRBV7-9	CASSVSGNGEKLFF	TGTGCCAGCTCCGTGTCAGGGAATGGGGAAAAACTGTTTTTT
TRBJ1-5	14	.	.	TRBV25-1	CASSEWGPGQPQHF	TGTGCCAGCAGTGAATGGGGGCCGGGTCAGCCCCAGCATTTT
TRBJ1-1	15	.	.	TRBV5-8	CASSLVVGLNTEAFF	TGTGCCAGCAGCTTGGTTGTGGGCTTGAACACTGAAGCTTTCTTT
TRBJ2-5	13	.	TRBD2	TRBV5-1	CASSRGLGETQYF	TGCGCCAGCAGCCGGGGACTAGGAGAGACCCAGTACTTC
TRBJ2-5	14	.	.	TRBV15	CATSPTQGRETQYF	TGTGCCACCAGCCCCACTCAGGGGCGGGAGACCCAGTACTTC
TRBJ2-1	16	.	TRBD1	TRBV7-8	CASSSTTGGGSYEQFF	TGTGCCAGCAGCTCTACTACAGGGGGCGGGTCGTATGAGCAGTTCTTC